The 7 T cell receptor beta chains below were found in one sample sequenced in a study of T cell responses to AZD1222 COVID-19 vaccine. This table comes from immunoSEQ multiplex PCR, and its TCRdb copy is limited to in-frame clones, with some not included. The table records some 150,000 clones, over 75% of them present only once. Sequenced material: peripheral blood, taken on day 0 of AZD1222 vaccination. Source of these receptors: an adult in good health.

The table lists this clone with a count of one. The chain has TRBV5-5 and TRBJ1-5; 12 bases match TRBD1. V was clipped by 4 bases and J by 7 bases; unmatched bases: 6. The CDR3 runs 15 residues. Germline V CDR1 and CDR2: SGHKS, YYEKEE (reference sequence). In DNA, the CDR3 is TGTGCCAGCAGCCTGGGACAGGGGGCTGGGCAGCCCCAGCATTTT. It encodes CASSLGQGAGQPQHF.

The chain is built from TRBV24-1 and TRBJ2-1; TRBD1 might be the D (6 bases). Germline assignment: CDR1 KGHDR and CDR2 SFDVKD. The CDR3 runs to 14 residues. V was pared by 5 bases and J by 8 bases, with 15 bases between. CDR3 sequence (DNA): TGTGCCACCAGTGGGTACAGGGATGCGGATGAGCAGTTCTTC. It codes for CATSGYRDADEQFF.

The rearrangement joins TRBV19 to TRBJ2-1; D ambiguous. The CDR3 runs to 14 residues. Deletions cut 4 bases from V and 5 bases from J, with 12 bases between. Germline CDR1 LNHDA, CDR2 SQIVND (reference sequence). The DNA for the CDR3 is TGTGCCAGTAGTACCACTAAGGCCGACAATGAGCAGTTCTTC. Protein product: CASSTTKADNEQFF.

The V gene is TRBV11-2, the J gene TRBJ2-7; D uncertain. Germline CDR1 is SGHAT and CDR2 is FQNNGV. The CDR3 has 14 residues. Trimming removed 4 bases from V and 2 bases from J, with 12 bases in between. The CDR3 reads CASSSLDLPYEQYF. The CDR3 DNA is TGTGCCAGCAGCTCTCTGGACCTGCCCTACGAGCAGTACTTC.

DNA for the CDR3: TGTGCCAGCAGCCAAACCTCCTATGGCTACACCTTC. It translates to CASSQTSYGYTF. The chain carries TRBV7-6 and TRBJ1-2, with unresolved D. Per germline, CDR1 SGHVS and CDR2 FNYEAQ. There are 12 residues in the CDR3. The V gene lost 5 bases and the J gene lost 4 bases, with 8 bases spanning the gap. Filled out from reference TRBV7-6 and TRBJ1-2, the complete variable domain reads GAGVSQSPRYKVTKRGQDVALRCDPISGHVSLYWYRQALGQGPEFLTYFNYEAQQDKSGLPNDRFSAERPEGSISTLTIQRTEQRDSAMYRCASSQTSYGYTFGSGTRLTVV.

The chain carries TRBV16 and TRBJ1-2; the D is unclear. V was cut by 0 bases and J by 6 bases, with 8 bases left in between. The CDR3 length is 13 residues. Germline V gives CDR1 KGHSY, CDR2 FQNENV. The CDR3 sequence is CASSQSSGDGYTF. CDR3 DNA sequence: TGTGCCAGCAGCCAATCCTCCGGGGATGGCTACACCTTC.

This chain connects TRBV29-1 to TRBJ1-1; 8 bases match TRBD1. The CDR3 spans 17 residues. The germline V gene has CDR1 SQVTM and CDR2 ANQGSEA. The junction had 16 bases not matched to a gene; V was cut back by 0 bases and J by 7 bases. CDR3 sequence: CSVEDYAGGSRGIEAFF. The CDR3 DNA reads as TGCAGCGTTGAAGATTATGCAGGGGGCAGTCGTGGGATTGAAGCTTTCTTT.